The 12 T cell receptor beta chains presented below share a single source sample, sequenced in a study of cytotoxic CD8 clonotypes in ibrutinib-treated CLL. The protocol was immunoSEQ multiplex PCR, while the TCRdb copy is restricted to in-frame clones and leaves out a portion. The repertoire consists of 65,000 to 90,000 clones, with 83% occurring once and the leading ten covering about 36%. The source material was PBMCs, sampled after 24 months of ibrutinib treatment. All receptors come from a human donor with chronic lymphocytic leukemia.

The chain couples TRBV7-8 to TRBJ2-3, with no clear D. The CDR3 covers 14 residues. Germline V gene lookup returns CDR1 SGHVS and CDR2 FQNEAQ. V was clipped by 5 bases and J by 4 bases, with 13 bases between them. The CDR3 here is CASSPGRVPDTQYF. CDR3 bases: TGTGCCAGCAGCCCAGGACGGGTCCCAGATACGCAGTATTTT.

The chain recombines TRBV9 with TRBJ2-1; no clear D. The CDR3 runs 16 residues. V lost 1 base and J lost 3, with 14 bases in between. Germline CDR1 is SGDLS and CDR2 is YYNGEE. CDR3 sequence: CASSVMSSLHYNEQFF. The CDR3 bases are TGTGCCAGCAGCGTAATGAGTAGCCTTCACTACAATGAGCAGTTCTTC.

The chain combines TRBV4-1 with TRBJ1-2; 7 bases agree with TRBD1. Germline V CDR1 and CDR2: MGHRA, YSYEKL. The V gene end was trimmed by 4 bases and the J gene end by 0 bases; junction bases not matched to a gene: 11. The CDR3 extends over 17 amino acids. For the CDR3, the DNA is TGCGCCAGCAGCCCGACCGGGACAGCACGAGCTAACTATGGCTACACCTTC. It yields the protein CASSPTGTARANYGYTF.

The chain uses TRBV30 and TRBJ2-5, with D possibly being TRBD2 (7 bases). Germline CDR1 GTSNPN, CDR2 SVGIG (reference sequence). Trimming shortened V by 3 bases and J by 5 bases, and 25 bases separated the two germline ends. This CDR3 has 17 residues. The CDR3 DNA follows: TGTGCCTGGAGCGCCCTAGGAGGGGGGGCGTTCGGGGAGACCCAGTACTTC. Residues: CAWSALGGGAFGETQYF.

The rearrangement uses TRBV5-1 and TRBJ2-7; 10 nucleotides line up with TRBD2. J gave up 2 bases and V 4 bases, and 15 bases lay outside the gene matches. Germline lookup yields CDR1 SGHRS and CDR2 YFSETQ. The CDR3 runs to 18 residues. DNA of the CDR3: TGCGCCAGCAGCCCCTTCGGGGCTAGCGGGAGTAAAGCCTACGAGCAGTACTTC. It translates to CASSPFGASGSKAYEQYF. The full variable domain, in which reference TRBV5-1 and TRBJ2-7 provide the parts outside the CDR3, is KAGVTQTPRYLIKTRGQQVTLSCSPISGHRSVSWYQQTPGQGLQFLFEYFSETQRNKGNFPGRFSGRQFSNSRSEMNVSTLELGDSALYLCASSPFGASGSKAYEQYFGPGTRLTVT.

The V gene is TRBV7-9, the J gene TRBJ2-7, with D perhaps matching TRBD2 (6 bases). The CDR3 has 13 residues. V lost 4 bases to trimming and J lost 3 bases, with 10 bases between them. The germline gives CDR1 SEHNR, CDR2 FQNEAQ (reference sequence). The CDR3 coding sequence is TGTGCCAGCAGCTACTTTAGCGGCTACGAGCAGTACTTC. Protein product: CASSYFSGYEQYF.

This clone was found many times. The rearrangement uses TRBV7-9 and TRBJ2-4; 14 bases match TRBD2. CDR1 is SEHNR, CDR2 FQNEAQ, per germline (reference sequence). After removal of 1 base from V and 13 bases from J, the junction contained 3 bases not matched to a gene. This CDR3 is 14 amino acids long. The CDR3 sequence: CASSLGTSGRTQYF. CDR3 bases: TGTGCCAGCAGCTTAGGGACTAGCGGGAGGACACAGTACTTC.

This rearrangement joins TRBV6-5 to TRBJ2-7; 10 nucleotides line up with TRBD1. CDR1 is MNHEY and CDR2 is SVGAGI in the germline V gene. The CDR3 runs 15 residues. V was pared by 2 bases and J by 6 bases, with 7 bases of the junction left unmatched. The CDR3 DNA is TGTGCCAGCAGTTACCGTCGGACAGGGGGAAGCGAGCAGTACTTC. It codes for CASSYRRTGGSEQYF.

This chain uses TRBV10-3 with TRBJ2-1; 8 bases map to TRBD2. Losses at the gene ends were 4 bases for V and 3 bases for J; bases not matched to a gene: 11. From germline, CDR1 is ENHRY and CDR2 SYGVKD. The CDR3 spans 17 residues. The CDR3 DNA sequence: TGTGCCATCAGTGCCCCCGGGGAGCGGGAGAGCTACAATGAGCAGTTCTTC. It specifies CAISAPGERESYNEQFF.

CDR3 DNA: TGTGCCAGCAGCTCCCGCCCTGATGAGCAGTTCTTC. Translating gives CASSSRPDEQFF. The V call is TRBV11-2, the J call TRBJ2-1; unclear D gene. Trimming took 4 bases from V and 8 from J, leaving 9 bases between them. Germline-derived CDR1 and CDR2 are SGHAT and FQNNGV. The CDR3 is 12 residues long.

A single count supports this clone. This chain uses TRBV5-1 with TRBJ2-3, with no clear D. Deletions cut 2 bases from V and 1 base from J, with 11 bases between. This CDR3 has 15 amino acids. Germline V CDR1 and CDR2: SGHRS, YFSETQ. The DNA of the CDR3 is TGCGCCAGCAGCTTTACTGGGATAGGCACAGATACGCAGTATTTT. Protein product: CASSFTGIGTDTQYF.

V and J are TRBV5-4 and TRBJ2-7; D gene uncertain. CDR1 is SGHNT and CDR2 is YYREEE in the germline V gene (reference sequence). Trimming shortened V by 4 bases and J by 6 bases, and 17 bases separated the two germline ends. This CDR3 has 14 residues. DNA of the CDR3: TGTGCCAGCAGCCGACCGAACACCCCGGGCGAGCAGTACTTC. Translation: CASSRPNTPGEQYF.